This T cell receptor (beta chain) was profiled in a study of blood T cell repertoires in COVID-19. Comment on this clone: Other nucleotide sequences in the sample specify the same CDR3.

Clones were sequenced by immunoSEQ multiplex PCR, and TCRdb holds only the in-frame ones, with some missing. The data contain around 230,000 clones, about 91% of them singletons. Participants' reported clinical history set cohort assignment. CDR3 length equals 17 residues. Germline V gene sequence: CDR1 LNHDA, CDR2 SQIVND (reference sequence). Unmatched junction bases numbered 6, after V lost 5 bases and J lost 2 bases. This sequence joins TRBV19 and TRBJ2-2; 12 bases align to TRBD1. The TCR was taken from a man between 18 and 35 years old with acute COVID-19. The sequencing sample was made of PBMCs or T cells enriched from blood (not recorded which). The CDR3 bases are TGTGCCAGTAGTGGGAGGGGACAGGGGGCAAACACCGGGGAGCTGTTTTTT. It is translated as CASSGRGQGANTGELFF.